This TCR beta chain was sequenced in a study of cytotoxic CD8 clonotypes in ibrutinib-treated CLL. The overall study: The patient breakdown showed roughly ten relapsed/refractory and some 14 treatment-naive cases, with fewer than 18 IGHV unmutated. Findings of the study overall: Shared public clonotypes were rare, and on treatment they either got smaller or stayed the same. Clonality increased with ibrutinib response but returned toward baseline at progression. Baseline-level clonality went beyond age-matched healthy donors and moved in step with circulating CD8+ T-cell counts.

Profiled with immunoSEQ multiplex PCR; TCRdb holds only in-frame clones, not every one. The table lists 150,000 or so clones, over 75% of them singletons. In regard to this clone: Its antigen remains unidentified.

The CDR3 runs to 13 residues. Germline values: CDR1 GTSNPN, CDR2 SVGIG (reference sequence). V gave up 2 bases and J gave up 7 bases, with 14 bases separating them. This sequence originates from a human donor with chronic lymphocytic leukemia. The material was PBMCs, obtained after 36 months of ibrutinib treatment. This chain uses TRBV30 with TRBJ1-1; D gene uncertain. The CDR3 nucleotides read TGTGCCTGGAGTAAAAAGGGCAGGAGTGAAGCTTTCTTT. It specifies CAWSKKGRSEAFF.